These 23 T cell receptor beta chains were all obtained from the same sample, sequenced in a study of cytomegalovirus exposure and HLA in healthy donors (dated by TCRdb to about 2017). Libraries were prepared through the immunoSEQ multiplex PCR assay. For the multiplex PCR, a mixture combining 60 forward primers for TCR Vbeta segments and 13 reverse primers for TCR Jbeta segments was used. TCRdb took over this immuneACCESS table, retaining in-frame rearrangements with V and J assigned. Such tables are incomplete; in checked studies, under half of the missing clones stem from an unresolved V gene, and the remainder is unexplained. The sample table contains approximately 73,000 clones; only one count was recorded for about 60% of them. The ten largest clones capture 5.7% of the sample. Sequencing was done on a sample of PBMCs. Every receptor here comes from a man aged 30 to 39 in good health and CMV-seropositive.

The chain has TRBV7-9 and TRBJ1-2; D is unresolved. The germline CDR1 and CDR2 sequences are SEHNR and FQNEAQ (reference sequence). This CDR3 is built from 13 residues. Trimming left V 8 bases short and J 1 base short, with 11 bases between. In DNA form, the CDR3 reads TGTGCCAGCGGGCCCATGATTAACTATGGCTACACCTTC. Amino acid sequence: CASGPMINYGYTF.

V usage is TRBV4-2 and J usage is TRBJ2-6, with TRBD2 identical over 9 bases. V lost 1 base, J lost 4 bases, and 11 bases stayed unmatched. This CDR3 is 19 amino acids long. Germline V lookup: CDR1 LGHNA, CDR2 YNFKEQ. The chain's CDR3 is CASSQAPFGLASGANVLTF. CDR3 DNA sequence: TGTGCCAGCAGCCAAGCCCCCTTTGGACTAGCGTCAGGGGCCAACGTCCTGACTTTC.

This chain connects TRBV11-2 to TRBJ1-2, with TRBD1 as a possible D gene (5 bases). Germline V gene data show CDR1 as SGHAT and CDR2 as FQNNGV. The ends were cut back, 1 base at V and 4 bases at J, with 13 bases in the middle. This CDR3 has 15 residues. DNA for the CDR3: TGTGCCAGCAGCTTAGTAGGGCAGGGCGGCTATGGCTACACCTTC. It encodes CASSLVGQGGYGYTF.

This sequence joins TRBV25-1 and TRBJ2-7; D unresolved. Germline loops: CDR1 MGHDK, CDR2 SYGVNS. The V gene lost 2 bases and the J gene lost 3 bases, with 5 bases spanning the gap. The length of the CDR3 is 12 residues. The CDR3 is CASSEIGYEQYF. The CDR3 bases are TGTGCCAGCAGTGAAATCGGCTACGAGCAGTACTTC.

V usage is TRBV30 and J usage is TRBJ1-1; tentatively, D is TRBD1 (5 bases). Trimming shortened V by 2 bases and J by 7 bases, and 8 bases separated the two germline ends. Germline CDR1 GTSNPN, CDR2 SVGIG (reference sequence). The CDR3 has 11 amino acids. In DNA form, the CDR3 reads TGTGCCTGGAGTTTGGGACTTGAAGCTTTCTTT. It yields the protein CAWSLGLEAFF.

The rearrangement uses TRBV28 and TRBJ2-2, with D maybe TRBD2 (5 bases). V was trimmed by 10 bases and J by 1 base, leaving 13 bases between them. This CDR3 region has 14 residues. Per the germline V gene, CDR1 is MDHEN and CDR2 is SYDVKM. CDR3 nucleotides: TGTGCCACCCGGCCAGCGGTGAACACCGGGGAGCTGTTTTTT. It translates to CATRPAVNTGELFF.

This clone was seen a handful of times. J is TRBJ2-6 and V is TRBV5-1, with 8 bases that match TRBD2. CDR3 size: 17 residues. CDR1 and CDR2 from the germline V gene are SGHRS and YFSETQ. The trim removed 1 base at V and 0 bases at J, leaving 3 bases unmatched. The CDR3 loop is CASSLTAGGSGANVLTF. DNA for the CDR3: TGCGCCAGCAGCTTGACTGCGGGGGGCTCTGGGGCCAACGTCCTGACTTTC.

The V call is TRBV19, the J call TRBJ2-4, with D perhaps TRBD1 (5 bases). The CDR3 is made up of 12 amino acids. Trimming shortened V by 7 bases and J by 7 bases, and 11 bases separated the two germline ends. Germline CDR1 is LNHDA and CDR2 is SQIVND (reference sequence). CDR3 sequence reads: CASTAPGNIQYF. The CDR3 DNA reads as TGTGCCAGTACAGCTCCAGGGAACATTCAGTACTTC. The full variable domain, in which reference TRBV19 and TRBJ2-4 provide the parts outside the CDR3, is DGGITQSPKYLFRKEGQNVTLSCEQNLNHDAMYWYRQDPGQGLRLIYYSQIVNDFQKGDIAEGYSVSREKKESFPLTVTSAQKNPTAFYLCASTAPGNIQYFGAGTRLSVL.

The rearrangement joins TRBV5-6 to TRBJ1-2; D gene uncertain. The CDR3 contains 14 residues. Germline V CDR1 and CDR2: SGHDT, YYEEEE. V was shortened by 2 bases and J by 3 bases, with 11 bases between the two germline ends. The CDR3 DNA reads TGTGCCAGCAGCTTAACAGAGACACACTATGGCTACACCTTC. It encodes CASSLTETHYGYTF. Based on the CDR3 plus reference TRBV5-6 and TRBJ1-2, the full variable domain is DAGVTQSPTHLIKTRGQQVTLRCSPKSGHDTVSWYQQALGQGPQFIFQYYEEEERQRGNFPDRFSGHQFPNYSSELNVNALLLGDSALYLCASSLTETHYGYTFGSGTRLTVV.

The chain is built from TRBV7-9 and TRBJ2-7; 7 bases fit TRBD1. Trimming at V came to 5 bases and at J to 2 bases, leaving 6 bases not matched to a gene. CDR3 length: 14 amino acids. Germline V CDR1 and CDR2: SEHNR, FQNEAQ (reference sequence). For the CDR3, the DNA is TGTGCCAGCAGCCCAAGGGACAGTGCCTACGAGCAGTACTTC. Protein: CASSPRDSAYEQYF.

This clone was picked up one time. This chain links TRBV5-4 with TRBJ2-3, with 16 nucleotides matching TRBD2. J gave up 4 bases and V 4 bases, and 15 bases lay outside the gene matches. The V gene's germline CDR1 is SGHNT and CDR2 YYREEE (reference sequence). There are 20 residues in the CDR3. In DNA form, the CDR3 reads TGTGCCAGCAGCCCCCCGGGACTAGCGGGGGGGACCTTGGGGGCAGATACGCAGTATTTT. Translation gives CASSPPGLAGGTLGADTQYF.

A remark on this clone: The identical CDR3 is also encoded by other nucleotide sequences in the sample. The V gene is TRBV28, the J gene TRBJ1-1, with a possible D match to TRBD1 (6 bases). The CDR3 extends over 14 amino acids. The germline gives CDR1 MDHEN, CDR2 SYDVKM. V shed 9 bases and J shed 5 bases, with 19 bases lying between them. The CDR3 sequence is CASSPQGTWTEAFF. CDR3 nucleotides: TGTGCCAGTAGTCCGCAGGGGACGTGGACTGAAGCTTTCTTT.

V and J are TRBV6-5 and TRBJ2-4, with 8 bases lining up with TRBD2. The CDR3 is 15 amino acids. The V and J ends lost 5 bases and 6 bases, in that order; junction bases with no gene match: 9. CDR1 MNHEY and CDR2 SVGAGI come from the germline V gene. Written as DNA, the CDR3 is TGTGCCAGCAGTAAGGTAGCGGGGACGGGAAACATTCAGTACTTC. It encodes CASSKVAGTGNIQYF.

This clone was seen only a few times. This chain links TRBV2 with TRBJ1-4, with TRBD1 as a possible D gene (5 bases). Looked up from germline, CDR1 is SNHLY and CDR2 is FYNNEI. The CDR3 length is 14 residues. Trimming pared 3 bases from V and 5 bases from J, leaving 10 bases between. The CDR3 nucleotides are TGTGCCAGCAGTGACTGGCGGGGGAATGAAAAACTGTTTTTT. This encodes CASSDWRGNEKLFF.

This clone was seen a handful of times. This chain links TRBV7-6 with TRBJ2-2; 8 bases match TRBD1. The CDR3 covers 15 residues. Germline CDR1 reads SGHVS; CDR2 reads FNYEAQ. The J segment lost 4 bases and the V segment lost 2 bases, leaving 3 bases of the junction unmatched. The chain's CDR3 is CASSLTGGSTGELFF. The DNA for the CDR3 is TGTGCCAGCAGCTTAACAGGGGGTAGCACCGGGGAGCTGTTTTTT.

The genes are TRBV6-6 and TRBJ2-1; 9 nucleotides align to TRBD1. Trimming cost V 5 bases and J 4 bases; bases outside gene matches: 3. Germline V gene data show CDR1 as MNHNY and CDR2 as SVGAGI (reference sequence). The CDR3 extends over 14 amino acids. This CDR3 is CASSGDREYNEQFF. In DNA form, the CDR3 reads TGTGCCAGCAGTGGGGACAGGGAATACAATGAGCAGTTCTTC.

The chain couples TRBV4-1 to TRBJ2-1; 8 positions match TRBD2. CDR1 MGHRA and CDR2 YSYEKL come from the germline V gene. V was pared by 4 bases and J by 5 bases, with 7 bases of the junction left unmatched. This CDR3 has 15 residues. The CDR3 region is CASSRPSGSDNEQFF. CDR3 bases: TGCGCCAGCAGCCGACCCAGCGGGAGCGACAATGAGCAGTTCTTC.

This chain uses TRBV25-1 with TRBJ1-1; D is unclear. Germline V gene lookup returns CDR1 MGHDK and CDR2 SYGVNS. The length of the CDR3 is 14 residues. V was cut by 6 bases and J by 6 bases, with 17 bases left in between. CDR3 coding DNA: TGTGCCAGCAGGGGTGGAGGGAACGGGGCTGAAGCTTTCTTT. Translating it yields CASRGGGNGAEAFF.

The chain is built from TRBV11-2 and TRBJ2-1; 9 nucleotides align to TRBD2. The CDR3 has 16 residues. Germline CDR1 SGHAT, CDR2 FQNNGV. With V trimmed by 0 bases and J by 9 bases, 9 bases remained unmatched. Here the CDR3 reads CASSLDLSGGLSEQFF. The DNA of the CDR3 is TGTGCCAGCAGCTTAGATCTTAGCGGGGGTTTGTCTGAGCAGTTCTTC.

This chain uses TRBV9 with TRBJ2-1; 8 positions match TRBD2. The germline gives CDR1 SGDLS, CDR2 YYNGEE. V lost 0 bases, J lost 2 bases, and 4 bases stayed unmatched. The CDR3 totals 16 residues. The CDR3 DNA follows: TGTGCCAGCAGCGTAGCAGCCGGGAGGGCCTACAATGAGCAGTTCTTC. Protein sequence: CASSVAAGRAYNEQFF.

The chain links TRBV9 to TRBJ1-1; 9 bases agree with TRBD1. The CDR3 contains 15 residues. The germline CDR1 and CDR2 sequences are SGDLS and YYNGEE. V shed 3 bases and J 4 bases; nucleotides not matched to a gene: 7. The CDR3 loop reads CASSALGQGTTEAFF. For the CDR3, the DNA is TGTGCCAGCAGCGCCCTGGGACAGGGAACCACTGAAGCTTTCTTT.

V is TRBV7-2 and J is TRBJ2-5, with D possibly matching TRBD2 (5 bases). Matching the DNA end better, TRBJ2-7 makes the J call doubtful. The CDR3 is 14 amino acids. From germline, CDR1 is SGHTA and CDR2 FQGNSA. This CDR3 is CASSFQRNSYEQYF. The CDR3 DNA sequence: TGTGCCAGCAGCTTTCAGCGGAACTCCTACGAGCAGTACTTC.

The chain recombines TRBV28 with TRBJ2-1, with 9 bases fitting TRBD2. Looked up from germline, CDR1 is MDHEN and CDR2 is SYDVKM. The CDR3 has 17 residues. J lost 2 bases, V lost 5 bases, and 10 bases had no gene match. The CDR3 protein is CASSPQGERGAYNEQFF. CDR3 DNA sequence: TGTGCCAGCAGTCCCCAAGGTGAGCGGGGGGCCTACAATGAGCAGTTCTTC. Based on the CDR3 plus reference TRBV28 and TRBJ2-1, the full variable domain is DVKVTQSSRYLVKRTGEKVFLECVQDMDHENMFWYRQDPGLGLRLIYFSYDVKMKEKGDIPEGYSVSREKKERFSLILESASTNQTSMYLCASSPQGERGAYNEQFFGPGTRLTVL.